This paragraph covers one T cell receptor (beta chain) sequence. No cognate antigen has been identified for it. No base quality information exists; no much larger clone differs at one position. The cohort comprised approximately 700 healthy bone marrow donors. All cohort members were sampled while nominally healthy, although unrecorded immune exposures were likely present. The donor tested CMV seropositive and was one of the 289 seropositive cohort members. Every donor gave a peripheral blood sample, and the peripheral blood mononuclear cells from that sample were used for TCR beta sequencing. Genomic DNA was extracted from the blood cell samples with the Qiagen DNeasy Blood Extraction Kit. The record originates from a study of cytomegalovirus exposure and HLA in healthy donors (dated by TCRdb to the late 2010s). Study-level background: According to an earlier analysis of 587 of the donors, roughly 180 million T cells yielded some 110 million unique TCR beta sequences and 250 to 350 Gb of sequence data. Roughly 300 gigabases of sequencing data and approximately 85 million unique TCR sequences were included in an early release covering about 700 HLA-typed donors. Of the 350 to 400 genotyped donors, over 65% fell in the genetic ancestry cluster associated with self-reported Caucasian donors. The aim of the study was to test whether cataloging public T cell receptors could identify signatures of past pathogen exposure. Using immunosequencing, the study profiled T cell repertoires from 500 to 800 subjects and related those repertoires to cytomegalovirus serostatus. In addition to the first cohort of approximately 650 subjects, a separate validation cohort of 120 different subjects was used. The study combined high-throughput TCR immunosequencing, statistical association of individual TCRs with disease status, and machine learning to predict cytomegalovirus infection status. In a later analysis, previously published TCR beta repertoires from more than 500 donors were re-analyzed and high-resolution HLA genotyping was added so that TCR occurrence patterns could be studied. In the later analysis, no new phenotypic data were used to find candidate immune exposures; instead, reliance was placed on TCR beta sequences and their occurrence across donors. To decide whether each TCR beta V gene segment behaved as functional or pseudogenic, an earlier analysis of 587 of the donors relied on high-throughput TCR beta sequencing. Donor age, sex, ethnicity and CMV serostatus were compiled alongside the repertoire data. A later genetic analysis took genome-wide SNP genotypes for about three fifths of the roughly 670 donors and used that subset as a discovery cohort. All discovery cohort repertoires had been generated on a single sequencing platform. HLA typing covered class I and class II loci at four-digit resolution. The number of typed donors differed by locus: roughly 629-640 for A, B, C, DRB1 and DQB1; some 540 for DQA1; about 600 for DPA1; and some 430 for DPB1. Because of strong linkage in the cohort, roughly five DR-DQ haplotypes were treated as single units for association and clustering. Among 350 to 400 genotyped donors of the cohort, an average of about 240,000 unique TCR beta nucleotide sequences were sequenced per donor, 15% to 20% of them non-productive.

What the work shows at the level of the full study, not this receptor alone: An association between a missense DCLRE1C variant and V-gene and J-gene trimming of TCR beta chains was found in a later genetic analysis and replicated in an independent cohort. Most CMV-associated TCR beta chains appeared to be HLA-restricted in a later analysis, and the HLA associations seemed to be driven largely by CMV exposure. An earlier analysis of approximately 570 of the donors showed that most TCR beta V segments appeared in productive rearrangements either about 87% or about 30% of the time, which broadly matched IMGT annotations. Only TCR beta chains were sequenced in this cohort, and the absence of alpha or paired-chain data limited detectable features. At a false discovery rate of 0.05, a later analysis linked roughly 17,000 TCR beta sequences to specific HLA alleles. Because HLA typing was unavailable for some donors at each locus, only the typed subset was used in association tests. In a later analysis, several top co-occurrence clusters were reported to appear linked to parvovirus B19, influenza, CMV and Epstein-Barr virus. In both the original and validation cohorts, the classifier was reported to diagnose cytomegalovirus status with high specificity and sensitivity. A later analysis found that TCR association rates varied across HLA loci, with DRB1 alleles showing the most associated TCRs and HLA-C alleles the fewest. Across donors, most TCR sequences were observed very rarely, whereas some public TCRs were present in many individuals. The earlier analysis of fewer than 750 of the donors excluded roughly 17 rarely observed V segments, including chromosome 9 orphons, because counts were too low. The study listed 170 or so TCR beta chains as associated with cytomegalovirus. The authors suggested that the approach could potentially be extended to other disease states and immunological phenotypes. A group of highly shared sequence variants was considered likely to be a technical artifact of the sequencing pipeline. Compared with equally common non-associated chains, HLA-associated TCR beta chains in a later analysis were more clonally expanded and had lower generation probabilities. A later genetic analysis reported fewer N-insertions in productive TCRs among donors in an Asian-associated ancestry cluster than the roughly 620-donor mean. Roughly uniform sequencing depth across donors was assumed in presence/absence analyses, although this assumption may not hold. Linkage disequilibrium might explain the correlated functional status among segregating V segments, but an unknown experimental factor could not be excluded. Three of the identified cytomegalovirus-associated TCR beta chains were confirmed in vitro to be specific for cytomegalovirus antigens. The only immune exposure information available for the cohort was CMV serostatus. Strong co-occurrence of HLA alleles, especially DR and DQ, made assigning TCR associations to individual alleles difficult. A further reported finding was that TCR beta sequences accurately predicted the HLA-A and HLA-B alleles for most subjects in the first cohort.

The library was generated by the immunoSEQ multiplex PCR assay. For the multiplex PCR, a mixture combining 60 forward primers for TCR Vbeta segments and 13 reverse primers for TCR Jbeta segments was used. Amplification of the CDR3 region of rearranged TCR beta genes was performed with a multiplex PCR assay on genomic DNA. The amplified TCR beta libraries were sequenced on the Illumina HiSeq System as 87-base-pair reads. Per the source publication's procedure: A later analysis counted about 82 million unique TCR beta chains across the 600 to 850 repertoires, and around 9.9 million of these chains were shared by at least two donors. To remove PCR and sequencing errors, raw reads were error-corrected and collapsed into unique sequences using a nearest-neighbor algorithm that merged closely related sequences. CDR3 sequences were aligned to IMGT reference sequences to assign V, D and J gene segments. Each retained sequence needed at least a six-nucleotide match to both a V gene segment and a J gene segment. A rearrangement counted as productive if the CDR3 had no stop codons and remained in frame with V and J, and every other rearrangement counted as non-productive. Following IMGT convention, CDR3 was defined as the stretch from the second conserved V-encoded cysteine to the conserved J-encoded phenylalanine. In an earlier analysis of around 600 of the donors, sequences lacking an unambiguous match to a single V gene segment were excluded. In an earlier analysis of 450 to 700 of the donors, V segments were called functional above 56.7% productive rearrangements and were called segregating when the between-donor standard deviation exceeded 5%. A statistical classification framework was built to diagnose cytomegalovirus status from the catalog of TCR beta chain sequences. In a later analysis, TCR nucleotide sequences were compared against IMGT/GENE-DB human TR gene sequences so that V and J genes could be assigned. Using the TCRdist pipeline, a later analysis assigned CDR3 sequences along with most-parsimonious VDJ recombination scenarios. In a later analysis, each TCR beta chain was defined by its CDR3 amino acid sequence together with its V-gene family, and reads without a unique V-gene family were excluded. To address suspected cross-contamination and a sequencing artifact, a later analysis removed several hundred highly shared, low-generation-probability nucleotide sequences. In a later analysis, a clonal expansion index for each public chain was calculated from normalized within-repertoire ranks of inferred template counts. Generation probabilities in a later analysis came from a VDJ recombination model fitted to out-of-frame rearrangements, and those results were checked against IGoR. Hypergeometric tests were used in a later analysis to score TCR-TCR, TCR-HLA and TCR-CMV co-occurrence, with a repertoire-size bias correction applied to the TCR pairs. A later analysis estimated false discovery rates by permuting HLA or CMV assignments 20 times. In a later analysis, co-occurring TCRs were grouped with DBSCAN, and TCRdist sequence similarity was added when clustering was performed within HLA-allele-positive subsets. Co-occurrence clustering excluded repertoires with fewer than 30,000 or more than 120,000 public chains, plus five with anomalous nucleotide sharing. TCRdb re-hosts the immuneACCESS table, in-frame sequences only. Its copies lack some clones; in the studies checked, an unresolved V gene accounts for under half of them, and the cause for the rest is not known. V, J and clone size are those of that table, while D and trimming were read from the DNA. The sample records around 140,000 clones, approximately 80% of which are singletons. The ten most abundant clones make up 4% to 5% of the sample.

Sequencing was done on a sample of PBMCs. The origin of this receptor is a male donor in good health and CMV-seropositive.

The CDR3 loop reads CASSLVGGGTYEQYF. The DNA sequence is given as TGTGCCAGCAGCTTAGTGGGCGGGGGAACCTACGAGCAGTACTTC. This sequence uses TRBV7-8 and TRBJ2-7; 7 junctional bases match TRBD2. Relative to germline, V is missing 1 base and J is missing 2 bases, with 5 bases of the junction outside any gene match. The CDR3, from cysteine to phenylalanine, totals 15 residues. Here the CDR3 DNA is all that survives: 45 bases in frame from base 1. CDR1 and CDR2 are drawn from the germline V gene: SGHVS, FQNEAQ.